This entry lists 24 T cell receptor beta chains sequenced from one sample in a study of T cell changes during pregnancy in multiple sclerosis. The protocol was immunoSEQ multiplex PCR, while the TCRdb copy is restricted to in-frame clones and leaves out a portion. The table includes about 81,000 clones, 85% to 95% detected once. This material consisted of peripheral blood, taken in the third trimester of pregnancy. Source of these receptors: a female donor in good health, enrolled as a control in a pregnancy study.

The rearrangement links TRBV9 to TRBJ1-3; possibly TRBD1 for D (5 bases). Germline lookup yields CDR1 SGDLS and CDR2 YYNGEE. V lost 1 base and J 4 bases, leaving 12 bases between the germline ends. The CDR3 loop spans 15 amino acids. The CDR3 reads CASSVWEGMGNTIYF. CDR3 sequence (DNA): TGTGCCAGCAGCGTATGGGAGGGGATGGGAAACACCATATATTTT.

This sequence joins TRBV4-1 and TRBJ2-1, with D possibly TRBD2 on 6 matching bases. The ends were cut back, 0 bases at V and 9 bases at J, with 12 bases in the middle. The CDR3 consists of 14 residues. Germline V gene data show CDR1 as MGHRA and CDR2 as YSYEKL. This CDR3 reads CASSQDRRGSEQFF. In DNA form, the CDR3 reads TGCGCCAGCAGCCAAGATCGGAGGGGCAGTGAGCAGTTCTTC.

The genes are TRBV6-5 and TRBJ1-5; D perhaps matches TRBD1 (6 bases). Germline CDR1 MNHEY, CDR2 SVGAGI. V was shortened by 4 bases and J by 0 bases, with 10 bases between the two germline ends. There are 15 residues in the CDR3. Written as DNA, the CDR3 is TGTGCCAGCAGTTTGCGGACAGCTAGCAATCAGCCCCAGCATTTT. It codes for CASSLRTASNQPQHF.

J is TRBJ2-7 and V is TRBV27; weak D call: TRBD2 (5 bases). V was shortened by 5 bases and J by 0 bases, with 8 bases between the two germline ends. This CDR3 is 13 amino acids long. Germline V gives CDR1 MNHEY, CDR2 SMNVEV (reference sequence). The CDR3 nucleotides are TGTGCCAGCAGTAATGGAGGCTCCTACGAGCAGTACTTC. Its translation is CASSNGGSYEQYF.

This chain uses TRBV18 with TRBJ2-5; the D is unclear. From germline, CDR1 is KGHSH and CDR2 LQKENI. Trimming cost V 5 bases and J 7 bases, with 11 bases left between them. CDR3 length equals 12 residues. This CDR3 is CASSSGPGTQYF. CDR3 nucleotide sequence: TGTGCCAGCTCATCGGGTCCTGGGACCCAGTACTTC.

The gene calls are TRBV5-8 and TRBJ1-2; D possibly corresponds to TRBD1 (5 bases). The germline V gene has CDR1 SGHTS and CDR2 YDEGEE. Trimming left V 2 bases short and J 0 bases short, with 11 bases between. The CDR3 runs to 15 residues. The chain's CDR3 is CASSFRDSANYGYTF. The CDR3 DNA follows: TGTGCCAGCAGCTTCCGAGACAGCGCTAACTATGGCTACACCTTC.

CDR3 loop: CASSTRGGQGAFTDTQYF. The DNA of the CDR3 is TGTGCCAGCAGCACCAGAGGTGGGCAGGGGGCTTTCACAGATACGCAGTATTTT. This chain links TRBV7-9 with TRBJ2-3, with TRBD1 matching over 8 bases. V trimming: 5 bases; J trimming: 2 bases; junction bases outside the gene matches: 15. Germline V gene data show CDR1 as SEHNR and CDR2 as FQNEAQ (reference sequence). The CDR3 has 18 amino acids. The complete variable domain, with remaining parts taken from reference TRBV7-9 and TRBJ2-3, reads DTGVSQNPRHKITKRGQNVTFRCDPISEHNRLYWYRQTLGQGPEFLTYFQNEAQLEKSRLLSDRFSAERPKGSFSTLEIQRTEQGDSAMYLCASSTRGGQGAFTDTQYFGPGTRLTVL.

The chain links TRBV4-1 to TRBJ2-1; D is possibly TRBD2 (6 bases). Germline V lookup: CDR1 MGHRA, CDR2 YSYEKL. The CDR3 runs 14 residues. Trimming shortened V by 0 bases and J by 10 bases, and 13 bases separated the two germline ends. The CDR3 bases are TGCGCCAGCAGCCAAGACTTAGGGGCGGGGGAGCAGTTCTTC. Translating gives CASSQDLGAGEQFF.

The chain joins TRBV28 to TRBJ2-7, with D perhaps TRBD1 (6 bases). The CDR3 has 15 amino acids. The germline V and J ends were trimmed by 1 base and 7 bases, with 17 bases remaining between them. CDR1 is MDHEN and CDR2 is SYDVKM in the germline V gene. In nucleotides, the CDR3 is TGTGCCAGCAGTTTATCCAGGGGTTGGTCTGGAGAGCAGTACTTC. This codes for CASSLSRGWSGEQYF.

The chain couples TRBV7-6 to TRBJ2-3; perhaps TRBD1 as D (6 bases). The germline gives CDR1 SGHVS, CDR2 FNYEAQ. Trimming took 1 base from V and 2 from J, leaving 16 bases between them. The CDR3 totals 17 residues. CDR3: CASSLVGPGQSTDTQYF. CDR3 coding DNA: TGTGCCAGCAGCTTAGTCGGGCCGGGACAATCCACAGATACGCAGTATTTT.

The genes are TRBV4-1 and TRBJ2-1; a possible D gene is TRBD2 (5 bases). The CDR3 is made up of 16 amino acids. V was cut by 0 bases and J by 3 bases, with 12 bases left in between. The germline gives CDR1 MGHRA, CDR2 YSYEKL. DNA of the CDR3: TGCGCCAGCAGCCAAGATGACCACGAGGGCTACAATGAGCAGTTCTTC. Residues: CASSQDDHEGYNEQFF.

The gene calls are TRBV27 and TRBJ2-7; D may be TRBD1 (6 bases). Per the germline V gene, CDR1 is MNHEY and CDR2 is SMNVEV (reference sequence). The ends were cut back, 6 bases at V and 2 bases at J, with 14 bases in the middle. The CDR3 length is 14 residues. CDR3 sequence reads: CASRSPGHTYEQYF. Written as DNA, the CDR3 is TGTGCCAGCAGGTCCCCGGGACACACCTACGAGCAGTACTTC.

The J gene is TRBJ2-3, the V gene TRBV2; 10 bases line up with TRBD2. Germline assignment: CDR1 SNHLY and CDR2 FYNNEI. The ends lost 7 bases at V and 2 bases at J; junction bases unmatched: 9. The CDR3 is made up of 16 amino acids. CDR3 in amino acids: CASTPSGRSNTDTQYF. CDR3 DNA sequence: TGTGCCAGCACCCCTAGCGGGAGATCTAACACAGATACGCAGTATTTT.

This clone has a handful of counts. This chain joins TRBV7-2 and TRBJ2-7; 12 nucleotides align to TRBD2. This CDR3 is 16 amino acids long. In germline, CDR1 is SGHTA, CDR2 FQGNSA. V dropped 5 bases and J dropped 0; count of bases not matched to a gene: 5. The CDR3 DNA reads TGTGCCAGCAGCCCCGGGACTAGCGGGCCCTCCTACGAGCAGTACTTC. Residues: CASSPGTSGPSYEQYF.

The chain links TRBV5-1 to TRBJ2-7; 11 bases match TRBD2. In germline, CDR1 is SGHRS, CDR2 YFSETQ. The V gene end was trimmed by 4 bases and the J gene end by 6 bases; junction bases not matched to a gene: 21. The CDR3 extends over 19 amino acids. Written as DNA, the CDR3 is TGCGCCAGCAGCATTAGGTCGGCTAGCGGGAGGAACTCCTACTTCGAGCAGTACTTC. It translates to CASSIRSASGRNSYFEQYF.

CDR3 bases: TGTGCCAGCAGTTTATCTGGGGACAGGGAGAATCAGCCCCAGCATTTT. This translates into CASSLSGDRENQPQHF. This sequence joins TRBV27 and TRBJ1-5, with 9 bases identical to TRBD1. Losses at the gene ends were 0 bases for V and 4 bases for J; bases not matched to a gene: 4. The CDR3 sequence is 16 residues long. Germline V gene sequence: CDR1 MNHEY, CDR2 SMNVEV (reference sequence).

For this clone: At one end, the junction sequence differs from germline, possibly due to a read error. The chain recombines TRBV7-7 with TRBJ2-2; 11 bases are a match to TRBD1. The CDR3 consists of 15 residues. Germline V gene sequence: CDR1 SSHAT, CDR2 FNYEAQ (reference sequence). The CDR3: CASSPDRGPTGELFF. CDR3 DNA sequence: TGTGCTAGCAGCCCGGACAGGGGGCCCACCGGGGAGCTGTTTTTT.

V usage is TRBV27 and J usage is TRBJ1-1; D call uncertain. The CDR3 extends over 16 amino acids. Trimming shortened V by 2 bases and J by 1 base, and 14 bases separated the two germline ends. The V gene's germline CDR1 is MNHEY and CDR2 SMNVEV (reference sequence). CDR3 bases: TGTGCCAGCAGTTTAAGCCCCACGTCACGGAACACTGAAGCTTTCTTT. Translated: CASSLSPTSRNTEAFF.

This clone appeared a single time. This chain joins TRBV4-1 and TRBJ1-4; D gene uncertain. Per the germline V gene, CDR1 is MGHRA and CDR2 is YSYEKL. CDR3 size: 16 residues. V was shortened by 1 base and J by 5 bases, with 14 bases between the two germline ends. The CDR3 DNA reads TGCGCCAGCAGCCAAGCAACCCAGCGTCGAAATGAAAAACTGTTTTTT. This sequence encodes CASSQATQRRNEKLFF.

The CDR3 DNA reads TGTGCCAGCAGCCCCACAGGGTGGGGTAATGAAAAACTGTTTTTT. As protein: CASSPTGWGNEKLFF. The gene calls are TRBV11-2 and TRBJ1-4; D is perhaps TRBD1 (6 bases). V was pared by 5 bases and J by 4 bases, with 14 bases between. Germline CDR1 SGHAT, CDR2 FQNNGV. The CDR3 spans 15 residues.

This chain uses TRBV11-2 with TRBJ2-7; 8 bases map to TRBD1. J lost 6 bases, V lost 4 bases, and 11 bases had no gene match. The CDR3 consists of 15 residues. Germline V CDR1 and CDR2: SGHAT, FQNNGV. The CDR3 loop reads CASSSGVGQGGEQYF. DNA for the CDR3: TGTGCCAGCAGCTCGGGAGTAGGACAGGGCGGCGAGCAGTACTTC.

As for this clone: In the same sample, other DNA sequences code for this CDR3. V and J are TRBV15 and TRBJ1-5, with D possibly TRBD1 on 5 matching bases. The CDR3 covers 13 residues. V lost 0 bases and J 8 bases, leaving 8 bases between the germline ends. Germline V gene sequence: CDR1 LNHNV, CDR2 YYDKDF (reference sequence). CDR3 amino acids: CATSRDGGEPQHF. The CDR3, as DNA: TGTGCCACCAGCAGAGATGGGGGGGAGCCCCAGCATTTT.

The gene calls are TRBV11-2 and TRBJ2-1, with 9 bases lining up with TRBD2. Germline-derived CDR1 and CDR2 are SGHAT and FQNNGV. There are 16 residues in the CDR3. J gave up 10 bases and V 2 bases, and 12 bases lay outside the gene matches. In DNA, the CDR3 is TGTGCCAGCAGCTTATATGGGACTAGCCTGAGCATGGAGCAGTTCTTC. Its translation: CASSLYGTSLSMEQFF.

The V call is TRBV2, the J call TRBJ2-1, with D perhaps matching TRBD1 (5 bases). The CDR3 is 12 amino acids. Trimming stripped 4 bases from V and 15 bases from J, with 16 bases between. Germline loops: CDR1 SNHLY, CDR2 FYNNEI. The CDR3 coding sequence is TGTGCCAGCAGTGGGGGCATAGCATGGCTGTTCTTC. Encoded protein: CASSGGIAWLFF.